Sequencing of this TCR beta chain was carried out in a study of blood T cell repertoires in COVID-19. In the authors' methods: Estimates of nucleated cell counts were drawn from the amplification of reference gene primers. Here immunoSEQ multiplex PCR was the method, and the copy in TCRdb shows in-frame clones only, minus some. The V and J calls and clone size are taken from that table; D and trimming were inferred from the DNA. The sample shows under 350,000 clones, around 92% of them seen only once. The CDR3 covers 13 residues. V was clipped by 4 bases and J by 6 bases, with 12 bases between them. CDR1 and CDR2 (germline): SGHRS, YFSETQ. Enrollment of patients from Seattle took place during active infection, with longitudinal follow-up.

This chain connects TRBV5-1 to TRBJ2-3, with D possibly TRBD2 on 7 matching bases. The receptor was isolated from a woman under 40 with COVID-19, enrolled during active disease. The material sequenced was peripheral blood. As DNA, the CDR3 is TGCGCCAGCAGCCCCGGGGGGCAGGATACGCAGTATTTT. Its protein is CASSPGGQDTQYF.